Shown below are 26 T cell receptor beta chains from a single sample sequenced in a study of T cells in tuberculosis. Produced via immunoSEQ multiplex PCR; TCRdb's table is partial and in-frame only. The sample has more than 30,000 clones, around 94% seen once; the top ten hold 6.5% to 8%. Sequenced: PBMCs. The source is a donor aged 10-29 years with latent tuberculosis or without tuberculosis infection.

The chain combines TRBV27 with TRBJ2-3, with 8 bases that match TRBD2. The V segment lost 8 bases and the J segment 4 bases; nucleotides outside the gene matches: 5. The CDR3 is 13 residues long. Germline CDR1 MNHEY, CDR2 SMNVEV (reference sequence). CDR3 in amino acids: CASLRGGSDTQYF. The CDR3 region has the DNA TGTGCCAGCCTACGGGGGGGGTCAGATACGCAGTATTTT.

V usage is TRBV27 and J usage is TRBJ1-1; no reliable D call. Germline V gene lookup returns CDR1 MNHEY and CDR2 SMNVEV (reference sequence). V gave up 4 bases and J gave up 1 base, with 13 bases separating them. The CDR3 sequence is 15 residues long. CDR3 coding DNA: TGTGCCAGCAGTTCCCATTTGGGGAGGAACACTGAAGCTTTCTTT. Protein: CASSSHLGRNTEAFF.

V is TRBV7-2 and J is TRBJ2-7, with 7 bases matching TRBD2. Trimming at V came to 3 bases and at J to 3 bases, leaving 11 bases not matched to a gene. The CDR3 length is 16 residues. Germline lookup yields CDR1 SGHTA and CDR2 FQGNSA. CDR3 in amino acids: CASSLGTGGFGYEQYF. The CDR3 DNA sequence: TGTGCCAGCAGCTTGGGAACGGGAGGATTCGGCTACGAGCAGTACTTC.

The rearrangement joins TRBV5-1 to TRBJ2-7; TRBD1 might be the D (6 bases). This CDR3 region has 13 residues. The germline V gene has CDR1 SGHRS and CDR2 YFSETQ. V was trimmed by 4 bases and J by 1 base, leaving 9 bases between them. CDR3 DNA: TGCGCCAGCAGCCGGACAGCGTCCTACGAGCAGTACTTC. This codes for CASSRTASYEQYF. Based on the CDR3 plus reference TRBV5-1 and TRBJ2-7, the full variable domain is KAGVTQTPRYLIKTRGQQVTLSCSPISGHRSVSWYQQTPGQGLQFLFEYFSETQRNKGNFPGRFSGRQFSNSRSEMNVSTLELGDSALYLCASSRTASYEQYFGPGTRLTVT.

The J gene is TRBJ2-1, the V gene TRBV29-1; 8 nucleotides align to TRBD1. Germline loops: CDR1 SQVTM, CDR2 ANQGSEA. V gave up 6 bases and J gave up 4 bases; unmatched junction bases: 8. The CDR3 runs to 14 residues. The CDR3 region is CSVAGDRGYNEQFF. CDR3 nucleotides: TGCAGCGTCGCCGGCGACAGGGGTTACAATGAGCAGTTCTTC.

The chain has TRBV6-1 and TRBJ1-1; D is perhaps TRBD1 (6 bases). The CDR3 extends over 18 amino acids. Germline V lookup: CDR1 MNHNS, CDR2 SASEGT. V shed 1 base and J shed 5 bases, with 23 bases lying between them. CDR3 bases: TGTGCCAGCAGTGAAGTTCACACCCAGGCAGGGGAGAGGACTGAAGCTTTCTTT. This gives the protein CASSEVHTQAGERTEAFF.

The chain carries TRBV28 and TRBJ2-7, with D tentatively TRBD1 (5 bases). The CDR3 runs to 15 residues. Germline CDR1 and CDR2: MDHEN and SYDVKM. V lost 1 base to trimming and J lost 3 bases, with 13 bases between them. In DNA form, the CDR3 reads TGTGCCAGCAGTTTATTACCAGGGCGGCACTACGAGCAGTACTTC. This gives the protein CASSLLPGRHYEQYF. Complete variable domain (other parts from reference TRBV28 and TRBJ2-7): DVKVTQSSRYLVKRTGEKVFLECVQDMDHENMFWYRQDPGLGLRLIYFSYDVKMKEKGDIPEGYSVSREKKERFSLILESASTNQTSMYLCASSLLPGRHYEQYFGPGTRLTVT.

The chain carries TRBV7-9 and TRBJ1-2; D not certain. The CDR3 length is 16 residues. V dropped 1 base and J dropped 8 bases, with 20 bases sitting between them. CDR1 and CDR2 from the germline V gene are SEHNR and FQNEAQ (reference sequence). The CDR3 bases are TGTGCCAGCAGCTTAGTCGGGAGCCGGGCCACCGCCGGCTACACCTTC. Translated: CASSLVGSRATAGYTF.

In nucleotides, the CDR3 is TGCGCCAGCAGCCCGCTAGCGGGAGGGTCAAATGAGCAGTTCTTC. Translated: CASSPLAGGSNEQFF. The chain is built from TRBV4-1 and TRBJ2-1; 12 bases line up with TRBD2. This CDR3 is built from 15 residues. J was trimmed by 7 bases and V by 4 bases; bases with no gene match: 5. The V gene's germline CDR1 is MGHRA and CDR2 YSYEKL.

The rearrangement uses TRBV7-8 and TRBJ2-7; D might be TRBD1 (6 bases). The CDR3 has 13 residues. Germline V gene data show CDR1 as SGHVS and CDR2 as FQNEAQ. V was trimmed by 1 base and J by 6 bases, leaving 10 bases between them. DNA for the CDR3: TGTGCCAGCAGCTTAGGGACAGTGGTCGAGCAGTACTTC. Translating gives CASSLGTVVEQYF.

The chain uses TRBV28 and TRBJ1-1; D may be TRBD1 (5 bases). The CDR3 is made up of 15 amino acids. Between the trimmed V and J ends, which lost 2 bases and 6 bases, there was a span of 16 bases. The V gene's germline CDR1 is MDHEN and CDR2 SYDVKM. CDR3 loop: CASSLGPGLDAEAFF. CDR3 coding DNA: TGTGCCAGCAGTTTAGGTCCGGGACTTGACGCTGAAGCTTTCTTT. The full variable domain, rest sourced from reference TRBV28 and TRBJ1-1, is DVKVTQSSRYLVKRTGEKVFLECVQDMDHENMFWYRQDPGLGLRLIYFSYDVKMKEKGDIPEGYSVSREKKERFSLILESASTNQTSMYLCASSLGPGLDAEAFFGQGTRLTVV.

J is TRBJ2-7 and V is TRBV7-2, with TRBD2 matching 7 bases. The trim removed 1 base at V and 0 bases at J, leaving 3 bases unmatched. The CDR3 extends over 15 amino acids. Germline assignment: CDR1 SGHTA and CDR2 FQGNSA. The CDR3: CASSLDQRDSYEQYF. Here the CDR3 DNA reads TGTGCCAGCAGCTTAGACCAGCGGGACTCCTACGAGCAGTACTTC.

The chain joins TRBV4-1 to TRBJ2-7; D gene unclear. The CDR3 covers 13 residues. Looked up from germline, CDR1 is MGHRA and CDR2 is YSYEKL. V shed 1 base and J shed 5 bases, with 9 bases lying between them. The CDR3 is CASSQVSEDEQYF. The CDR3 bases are TGCGCCAGCAGCCAAGTGAGTGAGGACGAGCAGTACTTC.

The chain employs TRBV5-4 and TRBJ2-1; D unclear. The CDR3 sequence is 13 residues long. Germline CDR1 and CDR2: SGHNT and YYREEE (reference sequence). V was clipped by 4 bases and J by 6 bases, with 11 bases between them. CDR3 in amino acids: CASSPRVGNEQFF. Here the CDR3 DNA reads TGTGCCAGCAGCCCCCGGGTTGGCAATGAGCAGTTCTTC. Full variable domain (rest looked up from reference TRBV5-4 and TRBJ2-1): ETGVTQSPTHLIKTRGQQVTLRCSSQSGHNTVSWYQQALGQGPQFIFQYYREEENGRGNFPPRFSGLQFPNYSSELNVNALELDDSALYLCASSPRVGNEQFFGPGTRLTVL.

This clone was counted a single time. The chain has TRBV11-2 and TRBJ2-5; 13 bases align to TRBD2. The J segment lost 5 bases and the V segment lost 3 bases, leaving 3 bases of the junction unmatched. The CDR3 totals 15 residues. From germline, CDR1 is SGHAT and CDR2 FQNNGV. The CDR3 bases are TGTGCCAGCAGCTTTACTAGCGGGAGGGTCGAGACCCAGTACTTC. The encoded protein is CASSFTSGRVETQYF.

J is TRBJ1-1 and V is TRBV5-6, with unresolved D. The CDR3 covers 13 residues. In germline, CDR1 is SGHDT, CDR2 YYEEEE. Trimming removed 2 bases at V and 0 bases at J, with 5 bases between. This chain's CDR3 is CASSLLVNTEAFF. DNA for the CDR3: TGTGCCAGCAGCTTACTGGTGAACACTGAAGCTTTCTTT.

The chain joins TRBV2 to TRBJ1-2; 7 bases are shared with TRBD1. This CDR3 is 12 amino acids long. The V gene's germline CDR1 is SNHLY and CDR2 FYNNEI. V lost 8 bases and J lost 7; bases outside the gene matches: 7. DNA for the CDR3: TGTGCCAGCGCTGAGGGGGCGCTTGGCTACACCTTC. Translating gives CASAEGALGYTF.

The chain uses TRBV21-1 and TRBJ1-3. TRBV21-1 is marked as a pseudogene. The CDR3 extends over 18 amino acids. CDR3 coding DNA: TGTGCCAGCAGCAAAGATCCTCCCGGGGATACCTCTGGAAACACCATATATTTT. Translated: CASSKDPPGDTSGNTIYF.

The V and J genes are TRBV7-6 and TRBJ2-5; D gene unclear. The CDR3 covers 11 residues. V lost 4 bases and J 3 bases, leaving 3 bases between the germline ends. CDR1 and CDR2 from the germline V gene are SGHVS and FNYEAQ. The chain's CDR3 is CASSSKETQYF. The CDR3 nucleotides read TGTGCCAGCAGCTCTAAAGAGACCCAGTACTTC.

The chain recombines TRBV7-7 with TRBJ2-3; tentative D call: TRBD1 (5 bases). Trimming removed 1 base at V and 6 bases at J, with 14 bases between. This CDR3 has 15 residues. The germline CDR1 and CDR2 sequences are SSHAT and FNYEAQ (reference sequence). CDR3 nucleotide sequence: TGTGCCAGCAGCTTAGAGGGTGGGGCGACCGATACGCAGTATTTT. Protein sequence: CASSLEGGATDTQYF.

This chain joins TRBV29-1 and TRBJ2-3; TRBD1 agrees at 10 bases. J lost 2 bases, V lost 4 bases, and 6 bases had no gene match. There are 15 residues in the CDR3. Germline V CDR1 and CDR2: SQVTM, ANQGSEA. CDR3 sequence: CSVAGDRGNTDTQYF. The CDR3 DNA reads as TGCAGCGTTGCGGGGGACAGGGGAAACACAGATACGCAGTATTTT.

The CDR3 spells CASSKVGLDIPGELFF. The DNA of the CDR3 is TGTGCCAGCAGTAAGGTGGGACTAGATATCCCCGGGGAGCTGTTTTTT. The J gene is TRBJ2-2, the V gene TRBV5-4; 8 positions agree with TRBD2. This CDR3 spans 16 amino acids. V shed 5 bases, J shed 6 bases, and the junction held 12 bases outside the gene matches. The germline V gene encodes CDR1 SGHNT and CDR2 YYREEE (reference sequence).

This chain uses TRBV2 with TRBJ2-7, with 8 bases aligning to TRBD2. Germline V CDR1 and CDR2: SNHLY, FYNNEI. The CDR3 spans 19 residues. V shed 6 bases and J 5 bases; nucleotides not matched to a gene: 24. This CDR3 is CASSGGMLAGYLKSNEQYF. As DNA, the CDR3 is TGTGCCAGCAGCGGGGGGATGTTAGCGGGATATCTCAAGTCTAACGAGCAGTACTTC. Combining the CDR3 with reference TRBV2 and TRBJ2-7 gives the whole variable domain EPEVTQTPSHQVTQMGQEVILRCVPISNHLYFYWYRQILGQKVEFLVSFYNNEISEKSEIFDDQFSVERPDGSNFTLKIRSTKLEDSAMYFCASSGGMLAGYLKSNEQYFGPGTRLTVT.

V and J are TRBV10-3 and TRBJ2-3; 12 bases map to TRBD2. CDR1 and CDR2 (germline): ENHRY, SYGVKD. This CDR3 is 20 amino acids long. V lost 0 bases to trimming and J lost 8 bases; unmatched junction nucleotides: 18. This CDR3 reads CAISESRLAGVGDLSGTQYF. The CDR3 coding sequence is TGTGCCATCAGTGAGTCCCGACTAGCGGGAGTCGGGGATCTCTCCGGTACGCAGTATTTT.

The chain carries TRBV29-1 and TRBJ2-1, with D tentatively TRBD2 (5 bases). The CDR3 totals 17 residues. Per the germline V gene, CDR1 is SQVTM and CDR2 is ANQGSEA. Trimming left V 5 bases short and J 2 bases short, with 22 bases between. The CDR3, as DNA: TGCAGCGTTTCTAGCATCCCAGCGATAAACACCTACAATGAGCAGTTCTTC. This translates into CSVSSIPAINTYNEQFF.

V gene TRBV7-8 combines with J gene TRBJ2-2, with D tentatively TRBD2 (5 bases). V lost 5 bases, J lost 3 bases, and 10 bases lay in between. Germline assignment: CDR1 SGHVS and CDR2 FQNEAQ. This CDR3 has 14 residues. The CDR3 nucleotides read TGTGCCAGCAGCCCCTCGGGATACACCGGGGAGCTGTTTTTT. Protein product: CASSPSGYTGELFF.